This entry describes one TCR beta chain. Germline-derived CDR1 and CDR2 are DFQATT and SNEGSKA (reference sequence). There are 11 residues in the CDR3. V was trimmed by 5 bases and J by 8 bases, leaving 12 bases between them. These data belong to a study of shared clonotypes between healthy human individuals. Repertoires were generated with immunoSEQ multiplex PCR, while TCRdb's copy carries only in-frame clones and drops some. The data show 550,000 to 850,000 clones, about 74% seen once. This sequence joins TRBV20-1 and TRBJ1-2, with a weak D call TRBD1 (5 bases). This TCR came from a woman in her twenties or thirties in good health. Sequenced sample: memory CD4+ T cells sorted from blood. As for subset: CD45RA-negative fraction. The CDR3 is CSASETVGYTF. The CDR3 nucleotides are TGCAGTGCTTCGGAGACAGTCGGCTACACCTTC.